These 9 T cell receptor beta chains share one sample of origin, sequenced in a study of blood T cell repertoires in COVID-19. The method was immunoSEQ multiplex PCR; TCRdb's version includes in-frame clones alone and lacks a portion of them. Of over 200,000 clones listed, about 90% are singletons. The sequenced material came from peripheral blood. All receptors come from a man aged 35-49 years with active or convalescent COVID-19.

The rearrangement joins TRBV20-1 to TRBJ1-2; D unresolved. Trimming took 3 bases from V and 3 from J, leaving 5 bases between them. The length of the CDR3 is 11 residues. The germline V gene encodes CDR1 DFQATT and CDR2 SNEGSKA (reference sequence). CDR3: CSASQYYGYTF. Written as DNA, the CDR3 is TGCAGTGCTAGCCAGTACTATGGCTACACCTTC.

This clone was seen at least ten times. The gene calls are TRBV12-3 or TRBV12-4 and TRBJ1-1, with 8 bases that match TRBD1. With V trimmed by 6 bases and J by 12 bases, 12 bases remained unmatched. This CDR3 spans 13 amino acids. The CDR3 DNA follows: TGTGCCAGCAGGCGGGTGGGGACAGGTCTGACTTTCTTT. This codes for CASRRVGTGLTFF.

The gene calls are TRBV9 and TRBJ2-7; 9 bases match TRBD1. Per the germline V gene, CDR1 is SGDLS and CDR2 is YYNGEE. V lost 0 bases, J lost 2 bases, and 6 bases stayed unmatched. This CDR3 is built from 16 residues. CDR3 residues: CASSVAWDRVPYEQYF. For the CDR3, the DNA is TGTGCCAGCAGCGTAGCTTGGGACAGGGTGCCCTACGAGCAGTACTTC. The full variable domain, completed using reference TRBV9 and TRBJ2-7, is DSGVTQTPKHLITATGQRVTLRCSPRSGDLSVYWYQQSLDQGLQFLIQYYNGEERAKGNILERFSAQQFPDLHSELNLSSLELGDSALYFCASSVAWDRVPYEQYFGPGTRLTVT.

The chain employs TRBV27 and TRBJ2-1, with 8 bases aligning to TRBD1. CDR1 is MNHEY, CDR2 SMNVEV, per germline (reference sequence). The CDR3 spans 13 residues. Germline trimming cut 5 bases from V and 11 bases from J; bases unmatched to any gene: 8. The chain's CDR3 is CASSTIDRGKQFF. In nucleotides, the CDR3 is TGTGCCAGCAGTACAATAGACAGGGGAAAGCAGTTCTTC.

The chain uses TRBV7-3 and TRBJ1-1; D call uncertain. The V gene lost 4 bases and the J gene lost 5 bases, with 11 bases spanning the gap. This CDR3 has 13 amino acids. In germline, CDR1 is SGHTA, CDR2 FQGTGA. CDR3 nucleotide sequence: TGTGCCAGCAGCTACGGCGGAGCAACTGAAGCTTTCTTT. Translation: CASSYGGATEAFF. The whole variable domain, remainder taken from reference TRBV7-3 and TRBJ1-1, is GAGVSQTPSNKVTEKGKYVELRCDPISGHTALYWYRQSLGQGPEFLIYFQGTGAADDSGLPNDRFFAVRPEGSVSTLKIQRTERGDSAVYLCASSYGGATEAFFGQGTRLTVV.

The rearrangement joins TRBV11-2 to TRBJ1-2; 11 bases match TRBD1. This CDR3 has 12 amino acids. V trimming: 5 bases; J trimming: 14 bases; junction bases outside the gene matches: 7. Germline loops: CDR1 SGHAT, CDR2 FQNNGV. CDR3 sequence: CASSPGQGAETF. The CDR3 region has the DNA TGTGCCAGCAGCCCCGGACAGGGGGCTGAGACCTTC.

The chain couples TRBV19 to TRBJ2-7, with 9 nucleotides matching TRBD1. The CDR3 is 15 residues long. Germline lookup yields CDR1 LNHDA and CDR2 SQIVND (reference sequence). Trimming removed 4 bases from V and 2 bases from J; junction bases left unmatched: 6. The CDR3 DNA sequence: TGTGCCAGTAGTACTGGGACAGGGCTCACCTACGAGCAGTACTTC. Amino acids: CASSTGTGLTYEQYF.

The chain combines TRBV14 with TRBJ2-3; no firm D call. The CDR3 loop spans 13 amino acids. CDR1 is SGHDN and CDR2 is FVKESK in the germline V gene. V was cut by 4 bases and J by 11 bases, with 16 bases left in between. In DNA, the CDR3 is TGTGCCAGCAGCCCCAGTAGTTATCGCGGGCAGTATTTT. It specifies CASSPSSYRGQYF.

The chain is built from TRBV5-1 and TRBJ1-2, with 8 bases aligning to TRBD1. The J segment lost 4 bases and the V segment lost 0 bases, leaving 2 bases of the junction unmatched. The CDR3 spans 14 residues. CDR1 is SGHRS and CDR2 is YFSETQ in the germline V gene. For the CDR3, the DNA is TGCGCCAGCAGCTTGGAGGGACAGGCCTATGGCTACACCTTC. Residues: CASSLEGQAYGYTF.